The table lists the clone carrying this TCR beta chain with a few counts. Primers included in the PCR were 60 Vbeta and 13 Jbeta primers. In the original workflow: In a later analysis, approximately 73 million unique TCR beta chains included roughly 11 million shared by two or more donors. Clones were sequenced by immunoSEQ multiplex PCR, and TCRdb holds only the in-frame ones, with some missing. V and J calls and clone size are as listed in that table; D and trimming were resolved from the DNA. The sample records tens of thousands of clones, approximately 77% being singletons. These data are taken from a study of cytomegalovirus exposure and HLA in healthy donors. Study in general: There were over 350 genotyped donors. Of these, 81% fell in the genetic ancestry cluster associated with self-reported Caucasian donors.

The CDR3 extends over 16 amino acids. The ends were cut back, 4 bases at V and 4 bases at J, with 19 bases in the middle. Per the germline V gene, CDR1 is LGHNA and CDR2 is YSLEER. The chain combines TRBV4-3 with TRBJ1-2, with a tentative D call TRBD1 (6 bases). The sequence derives from a woman between 35 and 50 years old in good health and CMV-seropositive. The sequencing sample was made of PBMCs. CDR3 in DNA: TGCGCCAGCAGCCCGCAATATCGGACAGTCCGCTATGGCTACACCTTC. Encoded protein: CASSPQYRTVRYGYTF.